The entry below gives a single T cell receptor beta chain sequence along with its context. Generated by immunoSEQ multiplex PCR, the TCRdb table keeps only in-frame clones and is missing some. This table holds approximately 90,000 clones, 85% to 95% found once. This specimen comes from a study of T cell changes during pregnancy in multiple sclerosis. This clonotype originated in a female donor with multiple sclerosis, enrolled in a pregnancy study. The specimen was peripheral blood, collected after pregnancy.

The CDR3: CASSSPGLAGHNEQFF. CDR3 DNA sequence: TGTGCCAGCAGCTCTCCGGGACTAGCGGGACATAATGAGCAGTTCTTC. The chain carries TRBV7-3 and TRBJ2-1, with 13 bases lining up with TRBD2. The CDR3 consists of 16 residues. Trimming at V came to 4 bases and at J to 7 bases, leaving 7 bases not matched to a gene. CDR1 and CDR2 (germline): SGHTA, FQGTGA.